Below are 5 T cell receptor beta chains sequenced from a single sample in a study of blood T cell repertoires in COVID-19. The protocol was immunoSEQ multiplex PCR, while the TCRdb copy is restricted to in-frame clones and leaves out a portion. The sample carries approximately 290,000 clones, 84% recorded once. Material for sequencing was peripheral blood. The receptors shown here come from a person between 65 and 79 years old with COVID-19, enrolled during active disease.

This clone showed up just once. V is TRBV5-1 and J is TRBJ2-7; 8 bases match TRBD2. This CDR3 is built from 14 residues. CDR1 and CDR2 from the germline V gene are SGHRS and YFSETQ. Trimming removed 4 bases from V and 6 bases from J; junction bases left unmatched: 9. The CDR3 sequence is CASSPREGTSEQYF. CDR3 nucleotide sequence: TGCGCCAGCAGCCCAAGGGAGGGGACTAGCGAGCAGTACTTC. Full variable domain (missing parts from reference TRBV5-1 and TRBJ2-7): KAGVTQTPRYLIKTRGQQVTLSCSPISGHRSVSWYQQTPGQGLQFLFEYFSETQRNKGNFPGRFSGRQFSNSRSEMNVSTLELGDSALYLCASSPREGTSEQYFGPGTRLTVT.

The rearrangement links TRBV15 to TRBJ1-1, with D perhaps TRBD1 (5 bases). The CDR3 length is 14 residues. Germline lookup yields CDR1 LNHNV and CDR2 YYDKDF (reference sequence). The ends were cut back, 0 bases at V and 7 bases at J, with 12 bases in the middle. Here the CDR3 reads CATSRDLSRDEAFF. The CDR3 DNA is TGTGCCACCAGCAGAGATCTTAGCAGGGATGAAGCTTTCTTT.

This clone was observed a few times. This chain links TRBV27 with TRBJ2-1; 10 nucleotides match TRBD1. The germline CDR1 and CDR2 sequences are MNHEY and SMNVEV (reference sequence). Trimming took 1 base from V and 5 from J; bases not matched to a gene: 11. This CDR3 is 18 amino acids long. The CDR3 protein is CASSLWGAGQGRNNEQFF. Here the CDR3 DNA reads TGTGCCAGCAGTTTATGGGGTGCGGGACAGGGGAGAAACAATGAGCAGTTCTTC.

The V gene is TRBV5-5, the J gene TRBJ2-7; D not resolved. V lost 2 bases and J 7 bases, leaving 7 bases between the germline ends. Germline V gives CDR1 SGHKS, CDR2 YYEKEE (reference sequence). This CDR3 spans 11 amino acids. CDR3 sequence reads: CASSFSREQYF. DNA of the CDR3: TGTGCCAGCAGCTTCTCCCGGGAGCAGTACTTC.

The chain recombines TRBV11-2 with TRBJ1-1; 7 bases agree with TRBD1. Losses at the gene ends were 6 bases for V and 3 bases for J; bases not matched to a gene: 7. The germline V gene has CDR1 SGHAT and CDR2 FQNNGV. CDR3 length: 14 residues. CDR3 sequence (DNA): TGTGCCAGCAGTCCTCCCAGGGGGGACACTGAAGCTTTCTTT. As protein: CASSPPRGDTEAFF.